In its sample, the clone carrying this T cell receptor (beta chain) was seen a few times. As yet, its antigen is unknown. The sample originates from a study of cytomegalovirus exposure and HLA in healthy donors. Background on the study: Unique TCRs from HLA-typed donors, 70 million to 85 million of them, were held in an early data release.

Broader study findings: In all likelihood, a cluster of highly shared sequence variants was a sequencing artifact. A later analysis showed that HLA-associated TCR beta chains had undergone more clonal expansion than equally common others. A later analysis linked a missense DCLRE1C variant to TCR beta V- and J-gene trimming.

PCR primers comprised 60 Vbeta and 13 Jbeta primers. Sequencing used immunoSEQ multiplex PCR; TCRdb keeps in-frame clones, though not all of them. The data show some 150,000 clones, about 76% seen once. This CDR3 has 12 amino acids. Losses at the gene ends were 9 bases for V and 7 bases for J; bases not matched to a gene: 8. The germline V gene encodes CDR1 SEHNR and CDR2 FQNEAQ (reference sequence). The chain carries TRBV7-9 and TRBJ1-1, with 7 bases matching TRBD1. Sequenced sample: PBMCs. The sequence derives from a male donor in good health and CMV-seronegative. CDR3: CASSRGTDEAFF. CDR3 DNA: TGTGCCAGTAGCCGGGGGACAGATGAAGCTTTCTTT.